This T cell receptor (beta chain) was documented in a study of cytomegalovirus exposure and HLA in healthy donors. Per germline, CDR1 SQVTM and CDR2 ANQGSEA. The V end was cut by 4 bases, the J end by 15 bases, with 19 bases between. The length of the CDR3 is 12 residues. The PCR had 60 Vbeta and 13 Jbeta primers. Using immunoSEQ multiplex PCR, the repertoire was profiled, and TCRdb retains in-frame clones only, with some absent. The sample includes about 160,000 clones, just under 80% of them seen just once. Material: PBMCs. The TCR was taken from a woman aged 45 to 65 in good health and CMV-seropositive. The chain couples TRBV29-1 to TRBJ2-4, with D perhaps TRBD2 (5 bases). The CDR3 spells CSVVSARLGVYF. The DNA for the CDR3 is TGCAGCGTTGTTTCCGCCCGTCTCGGGGTGTACTTC. The full variable domain, with the rest looked up from reference TRBV29-1 and TRBJ2-4, is SAVISQKPSRDICQRGTSLTIQCQVDSQVTMMFWYRQQPGQSLTLIATANQGSEATYESGFVIDKFPISRPNLTFSTLTVSNMSPEDSSIYLCSVVSARLGVYFGAGTRLSVL.